This T cell receptor beta chain is from a study of PD-1 blockade in classical Hodgkin lymphoma. About the research overall: Nivolumab was administered to patients intravenously at 3 mg/kg every 2 weeks.

All the patients suffered relapse after autologous stem cell transplantation, and brentuximab vedotin exposure differed. Assay: immunoSEQ multiplex PCR; the TCRdb copy retains only in-frame clones and omits some. The data show 95,000 to 100,000 clones, with around nine tenths seen just once and more than 6.5% held by the top ten. Points from the study as a whole: A significant rise in TCR diversity was seen by C4D1 for CD4+ cells but not for CD8+ cells. Relapsed/refractory patients reportedly had the lowest baseline TCR diversity, below newly diagnosed patients, who were below healthy donors. Similar baseline diversity was found in complete responders and newly diagnosed patients.

This CDR3 region has 15 residues. The germline V gene has CDR1 LGHNA and CDR2 YSLEER. J gave up 3 bases and V 2 bases, and 6 bases lay outside the gene matches. Notes on this clone: Its antigen is as yet unknown.

The rearrangement joins TRBV4-3 to TRBJ2-7, with 8 bases that match TRBD1. This receptor was obtained from a human donor with classical Hodgkin lymphoma. This specimen consisted of peripheral blood mononuclear cells (PBMCs), obtained before the second cycle of nivolumab. CDR3 bases: TGCGCCAGCAGCCAAACCGCGACAGGGGACTACGAGCAGTACTTC. This sequence encodes CASSQTATGDYEQYF.